The clone carrying this T cell receptor beta chain was seen only a few times. As yet, its antigen is unknown. These data are taken from a study of T cell responses to AZD1222 COVID-19 vaccine. Broader study findings: Among the donors, most were white British and more were female, and clonal diversity was possibly underestimated. Unmutated variant regions reportedly attract nearly half of all spike-specific TCRs.

Profiling relied on immunoSEQ multiplex PCR, and the TCRdb table lists in-frame clones only, not all of them. Among around 99,000 clones listed, roughly nine tenths were seen once. With 5 bases removed from V and 7 bases from J, the gap between germline ends came to 11 bases. In germline, CDR1 is SGHVS, CDR2 FNYEAQ. This CDR3 comprises 12 residues. The rearrangement uses TRBV7-6 and TRBJ2-5; D is perhaps TRBD1 (5 bases). This TCR was recovered from an adult in good health. The source was peripheral blood, collected on day 0 of AZD1222 vaccination. The CDR3 DNA is TGTGCCAGCAGCGCCCTGCAGGGGACCCAGTACTTC. Protein sequence: CASSALQGTQYF.